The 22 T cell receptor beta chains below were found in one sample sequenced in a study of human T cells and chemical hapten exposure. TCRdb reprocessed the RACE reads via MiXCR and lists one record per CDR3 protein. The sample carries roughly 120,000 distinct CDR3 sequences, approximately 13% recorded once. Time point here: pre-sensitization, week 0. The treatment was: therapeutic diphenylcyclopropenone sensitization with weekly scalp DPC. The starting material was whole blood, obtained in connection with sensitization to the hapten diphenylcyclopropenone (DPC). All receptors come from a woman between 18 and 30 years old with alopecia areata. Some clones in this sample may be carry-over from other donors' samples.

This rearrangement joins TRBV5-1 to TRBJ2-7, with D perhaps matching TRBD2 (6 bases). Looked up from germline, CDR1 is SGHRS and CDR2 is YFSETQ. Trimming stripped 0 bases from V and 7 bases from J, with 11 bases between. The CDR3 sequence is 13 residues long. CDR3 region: CASSLAPGGEQYF. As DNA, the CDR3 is TGCGCCAGCAGCTTGGCCCCCGGAGGGGAGCAGTACTTC. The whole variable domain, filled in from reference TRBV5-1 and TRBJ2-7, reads KAGVTQTPRYLIKTRGQQVTLSCSPISGHRSVSWYQQTPGQGLQFLFEYFSETQRNKGNFPGRFSGRQFSNSRSEMNVSTLELGDSALYLCASSLAPGGEQYFGPGTRLTVT.

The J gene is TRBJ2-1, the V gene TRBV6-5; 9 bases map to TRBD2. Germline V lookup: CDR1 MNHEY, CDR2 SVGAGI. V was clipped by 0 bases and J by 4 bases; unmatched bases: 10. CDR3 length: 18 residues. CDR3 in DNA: TGTGCCAGCAGTTACTCGCCCTCCCTAGCGGGGCGATACAATGAGCAGTTCTTC. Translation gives CASSYSPSLAGRYNEQFF.

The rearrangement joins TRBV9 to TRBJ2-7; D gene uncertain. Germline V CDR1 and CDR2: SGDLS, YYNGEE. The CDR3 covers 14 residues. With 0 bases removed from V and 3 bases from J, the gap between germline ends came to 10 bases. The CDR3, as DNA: TGTGCCAGCAGCGTAGAGGCAGTGGTCTACGAGCAGTACTTC. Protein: CASSVEAVVYEQYF.

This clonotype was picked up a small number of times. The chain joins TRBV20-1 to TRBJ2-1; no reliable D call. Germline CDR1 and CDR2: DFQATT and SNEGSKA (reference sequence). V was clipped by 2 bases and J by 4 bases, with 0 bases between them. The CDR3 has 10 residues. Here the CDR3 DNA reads TGCAGTGCTAGATACAATGAGCAGTTCTTC. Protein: CSARYNEQFF.

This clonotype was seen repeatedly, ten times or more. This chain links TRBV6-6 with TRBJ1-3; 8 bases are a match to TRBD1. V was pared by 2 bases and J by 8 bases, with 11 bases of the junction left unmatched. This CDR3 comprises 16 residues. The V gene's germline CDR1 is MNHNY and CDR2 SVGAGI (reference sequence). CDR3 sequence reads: CASSYGGQGARDTIYF. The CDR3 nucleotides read TGTGCCAGCAGTTACGGCGGGCAGGGGGCGAGGGACACCATATATTTT.

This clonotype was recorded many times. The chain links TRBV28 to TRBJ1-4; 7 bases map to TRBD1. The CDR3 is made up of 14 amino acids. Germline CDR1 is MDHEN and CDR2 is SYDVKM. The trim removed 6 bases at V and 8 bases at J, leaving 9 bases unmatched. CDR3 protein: CASSLDRIGEKLFF. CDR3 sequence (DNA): TGTGCCAGCAGCTTGGACAGGATTGGCGAAAAACTGTTTTTT.

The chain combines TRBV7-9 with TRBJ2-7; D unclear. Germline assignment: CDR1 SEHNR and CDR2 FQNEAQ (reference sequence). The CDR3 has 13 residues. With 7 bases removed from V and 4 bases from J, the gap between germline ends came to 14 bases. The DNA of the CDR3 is TGTGCCAGCACGGACGTGAGGTCGTACGAGCAGTACTTC. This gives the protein CASTDVRSYEQYF.

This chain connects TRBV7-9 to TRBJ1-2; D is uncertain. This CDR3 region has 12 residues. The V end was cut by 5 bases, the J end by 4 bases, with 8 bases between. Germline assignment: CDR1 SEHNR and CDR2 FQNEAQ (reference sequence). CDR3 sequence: CASSTDFYGYTF. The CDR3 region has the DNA TGTGCCAGCAGCACAGATTTCTATGGCTACACCTTC.

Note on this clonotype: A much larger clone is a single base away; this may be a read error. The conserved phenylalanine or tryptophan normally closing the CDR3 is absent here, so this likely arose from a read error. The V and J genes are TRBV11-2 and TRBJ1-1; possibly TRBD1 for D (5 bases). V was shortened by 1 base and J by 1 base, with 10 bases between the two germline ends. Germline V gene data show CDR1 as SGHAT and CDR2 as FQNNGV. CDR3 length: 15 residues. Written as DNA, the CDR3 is TGTGCCAGCAGCTTAGCCGGACAACCGAACACTGAAGCTTTCTCT. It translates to CASSLAGQPNTEAFS.

CDR3 DNA: TGTGCCAGCAGCAGGGAACTTAATTCACCCCTCCACTTT. Amino acid sequence: CASSRELNSPLHF. V and J are TRBV27 and TRBJ1-6; D is perhaps TRBD1 (5 bases). Trimming shortened V by 6 bases and J by 6 bases, and 9 bases separated the two germline ends. Germline CDR1 reads MNHEY; CDR2 reads SMNVEV (reference sequence). This CDR3 is 13 amino acids long.

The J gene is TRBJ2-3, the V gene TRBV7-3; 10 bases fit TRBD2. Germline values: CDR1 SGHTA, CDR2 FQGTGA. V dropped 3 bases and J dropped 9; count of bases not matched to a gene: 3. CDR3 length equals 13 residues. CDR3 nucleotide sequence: TGTGCCAGCAGCTTTAGCGGGGGGCGGACGCAGTATTTT. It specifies CASSFSGGRTQYF.

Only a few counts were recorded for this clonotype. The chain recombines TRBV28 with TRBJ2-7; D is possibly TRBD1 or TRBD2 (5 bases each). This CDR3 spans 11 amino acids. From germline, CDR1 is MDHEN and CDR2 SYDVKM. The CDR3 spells CAIIGGYEQYF. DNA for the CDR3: TGTGCAATCATTGGGGGCTACGAGCAGTACTTC.

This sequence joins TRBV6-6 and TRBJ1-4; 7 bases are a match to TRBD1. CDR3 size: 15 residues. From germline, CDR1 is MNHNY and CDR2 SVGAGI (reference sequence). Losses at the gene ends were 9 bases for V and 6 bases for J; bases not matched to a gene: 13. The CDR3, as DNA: TGTGCCAGTCGACAGGGATCGGTGGGGTATGAAAAACTGTTTTTT. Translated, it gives CASRQGSVGYEKLFF.

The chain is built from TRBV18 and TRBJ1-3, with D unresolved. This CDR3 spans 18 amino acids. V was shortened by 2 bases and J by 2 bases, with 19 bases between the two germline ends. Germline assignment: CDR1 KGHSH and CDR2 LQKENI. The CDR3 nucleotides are TGTGCCAGCTCACCAGAACAGATGGCCCTTGGGACTGGAAACACCATATATTTT. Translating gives CASSPEQMALGTGNTIYF.

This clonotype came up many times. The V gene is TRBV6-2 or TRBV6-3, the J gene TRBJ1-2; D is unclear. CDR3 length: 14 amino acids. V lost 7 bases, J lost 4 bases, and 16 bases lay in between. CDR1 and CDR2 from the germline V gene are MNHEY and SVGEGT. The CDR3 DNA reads TGTGCCAGCACCAAGGACCCGGCGGCCTATGGCTACACCTTC. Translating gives CASTKDPAAYGYTF.

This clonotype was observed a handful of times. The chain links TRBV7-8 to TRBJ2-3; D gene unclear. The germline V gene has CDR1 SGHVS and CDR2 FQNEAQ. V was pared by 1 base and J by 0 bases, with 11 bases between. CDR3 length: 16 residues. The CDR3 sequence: CASSLVWGGSTDTQYF. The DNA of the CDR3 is TGTGCCAGCAGCTTAGTTTGGGGTGGCAGCACAGATACGCAGTATTTT.

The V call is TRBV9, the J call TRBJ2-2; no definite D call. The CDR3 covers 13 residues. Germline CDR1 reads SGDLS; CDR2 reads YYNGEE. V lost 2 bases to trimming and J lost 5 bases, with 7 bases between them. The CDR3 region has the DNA TGTGCCAGCAGCGTGTTGGAAACCGGGGAGCTGTTTTTT. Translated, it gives CASSVLETGELFF.

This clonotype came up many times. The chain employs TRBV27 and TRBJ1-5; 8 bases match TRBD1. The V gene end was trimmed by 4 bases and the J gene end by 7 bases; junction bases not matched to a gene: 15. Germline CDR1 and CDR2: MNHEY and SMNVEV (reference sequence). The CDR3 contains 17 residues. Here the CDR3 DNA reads TGTGCCAGCAGTTCAGGGCCGGACAGGGCCGGCAGACAGCCCCAGCATTTT. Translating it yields CASSSGPDRAGRQPQHF.

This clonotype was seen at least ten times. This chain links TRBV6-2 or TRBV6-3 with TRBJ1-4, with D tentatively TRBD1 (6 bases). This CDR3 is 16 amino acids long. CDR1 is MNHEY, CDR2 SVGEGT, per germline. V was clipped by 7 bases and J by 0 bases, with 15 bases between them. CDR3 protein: CASTQRQAATNEKLFF. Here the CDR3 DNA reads TGTGCCAGCACCCAACGACAGGCCGCAACTAATGAAAAACTGTTTTTT.

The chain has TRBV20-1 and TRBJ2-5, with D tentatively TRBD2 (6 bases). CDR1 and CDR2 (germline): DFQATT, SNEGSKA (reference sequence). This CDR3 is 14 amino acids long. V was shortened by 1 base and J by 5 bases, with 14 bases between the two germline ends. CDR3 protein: CSARGASEFETQYF. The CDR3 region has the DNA TGCAGTGCTAGAGGGGCTAGCGAGTTCGAGACCCAGTACTTC.

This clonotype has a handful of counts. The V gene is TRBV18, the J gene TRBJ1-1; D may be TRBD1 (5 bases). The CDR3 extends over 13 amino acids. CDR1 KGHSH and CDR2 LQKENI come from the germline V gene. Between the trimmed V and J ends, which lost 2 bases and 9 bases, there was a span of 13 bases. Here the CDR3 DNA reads TGTGCCAGCTCACCATCGGCCCAGGGCAAAGCTTTCTTT. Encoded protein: CASSPSAQGKAFF.

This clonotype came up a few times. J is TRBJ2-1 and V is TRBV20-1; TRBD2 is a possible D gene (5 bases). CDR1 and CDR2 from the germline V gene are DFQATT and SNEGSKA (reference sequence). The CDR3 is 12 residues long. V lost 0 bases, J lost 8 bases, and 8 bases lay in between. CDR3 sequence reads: CSARDEGHEQFF. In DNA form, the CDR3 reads TGCAGTGCTAGAGACGAGGGCCATGAGCAGTTCTTC.